Detailed here is one TCR beta chain. Antigen: not known. The data derive from a study of PD-L1 blockade in urothelial cancer. For the study at large: At 6 weeks and at 3 weeks (second dose) after treatment start, blood was analyzed. A median around 140,000 T cells were found in blood samples.

General study results and limits: Clonality of blood TCR below the median before treatment predicted better survival.

The assay was immunoSEQ multiplex PCR, and TCRdb's table has in-frame clones only and misses some. In the table there are about 14,000 clones, approximately 87% of which are singletons. This CDR3 has 13 residues. The germline V gene encodes CDR1 ENHRY and CDR2 SYGVKD. Trimming took 7 bases from V and 2 from J; bases not matched to a gene: 5. The receptor was isolated from a man aged 65-85 years with urothelial cancer. The rearrangement links TRBV10-3 to TRBJ2-7; 7 positions agree with TRBD2. The sequenced sample was PBMCs, obtained around atezolizumab (anti-PD-L1) treatment. The CDR3 sequence is CAITASGTYEQYF. CDR3 bases: TGTGCCATCACAGCTAGCGGAACCTACGAGCAGTACTTC.